This T cell receptor (beta chain) was identified during a study of T cells in localized non-small cell lung cancer. Study results and limitations: The study detected a median about 50 of the top 100 tumor clones in adjacent lung. An association was observed between higher blood T cell density and longer overall survival.

In its sample, this clone was seen a few times. Its target is unknown. Repertoires were generated with immunoSEQ multiplex PCR, while TCRdb's copy carries only in-frame clones and drops some. The sample includes over a thousand clones, about 25% of them seen just once. Lung tissue at least 2 cm from the tumor margin was confirmed free of atypia. CDR3 size: 14 residues. In germline, CDR1 is SNHLY, CDR2 FYNNEI. Trimming removed 4 bases at V and 2 bases at J, with 11 bases between. The V gene is TRBV2, the J gene TRBJ2-5, with a tentative D call TRBD2 (5 bases). Sequenced here: normal lung tissue next to the tumor, sampled before any cancer treatment. This sequence was found in a woman between 18 and 55 years old with stage III lung adenocarcinoma. Written as DNA, the CDR3 is TGTGCCAGCAGTGTCGGACTGATTCAAGAGACCCAGTACTTC. Translating gives CASSVGLIQETQYF.